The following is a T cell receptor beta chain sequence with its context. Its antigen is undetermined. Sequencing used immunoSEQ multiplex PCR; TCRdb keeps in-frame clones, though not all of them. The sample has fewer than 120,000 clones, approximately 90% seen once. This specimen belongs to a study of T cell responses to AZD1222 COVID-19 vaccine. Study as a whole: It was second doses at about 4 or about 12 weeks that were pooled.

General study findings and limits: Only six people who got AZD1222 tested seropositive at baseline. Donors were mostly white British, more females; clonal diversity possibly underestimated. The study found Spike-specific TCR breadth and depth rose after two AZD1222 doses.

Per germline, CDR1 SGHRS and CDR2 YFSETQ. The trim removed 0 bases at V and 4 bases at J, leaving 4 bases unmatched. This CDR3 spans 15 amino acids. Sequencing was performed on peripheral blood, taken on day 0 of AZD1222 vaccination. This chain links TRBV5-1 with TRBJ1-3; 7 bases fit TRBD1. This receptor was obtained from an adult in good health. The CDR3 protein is CASSLDPGGGNTIYF. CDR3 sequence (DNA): TGCGCCAGCAGCTTGGACCCAGGGGGAGGAAACACCATATATTTT.